Below are 15 T cell receptor beta chains sequenced from a single sample in a study of CD8 T cells in Susac syndrome. RNA amounts of about 0.45 to 1 ug underwent reverse transcription with random hexamers. TCRdb passed the immunoSEQ multiplex PCR reads through MiXCR, listing each CDR3 protein once. The top ten clones hold less than 0.6% of a sample with some 76,000 distinct CDR3 sequences, more than 85% of them seen once. The source material was CD8+ T cells from PBMCs. The receptors were sampled from a human donor with multiple sclerosis.

CDR3 DNA: TGTGCCAGCAGTTTCATCCACAGGGGACTAGCGGGAGTAAGAGGCACAGATACGCAGTATTTT. Residues: CASSFIHRGLAGVRGTDTQYF. V usage is TRBV28 and J usage is TRBJ2-3, with 14 nucleotides matching TRBD2. Trimming removed 3 bases from V and 1 base from J; junction bases left unmatched: 15. The germline CDR1 and CDR2 sequences are MDHEN and SYDVKM. The CDR3 sequence is 21 residues long.

This chain joins TRBV18 and TRBJ2-3; the D is unclear. The CDR3 covers 13 residues. Germline V lookup: CDR1 KGHSH, CDR2 LQKENI. In DNA form, the CDR3 reads TGTACACCTAATAGGTATAGCACAGATACGCAGTATTTT. Encoded protein: CTPNRYSTDTQYF.

The chain links TRBV11-2 to TRBJ2-5; D unresolved. The germline V gene has CDR1 SGHAT and CDR2 FQNNGV. V lost 1 base to trimming and J lost 4 bases, with 7 bases between them. The CDR3 loop spans 13 amino acids. The CDR3 spells CASSLVLPETQYF. For the CDR3, the DNA is TGTGCCAGCAGCTTAGTCTTACCAGAGACCCAGTACTTC.

The V gene is TRBV28, the J gene TRBJ1-2, with D tentatively TRBD1 (5 bases). CDR1 and CDR2 (germline): MDHEN, SYDVKM. This CDR3 region has 14 residues. Trimming shortened V by 5 bases and J by 2 bases, and 12 bases separated the two germline ends. The CDR3 nucleotides read TGTGCCAGCAGTACTGGGGGTGGGAACTATGGCTACACCTTC. This codes for CASSTGGGNYGYTF.

CDR3 DNA sequence: TGTGCCAGCAGTTTATCCGGAGGGACCCAGTACTTC. Amino acids: CASSLSGGTQYF. The chain carries TRBV28 and TRBJ2-5; the D gene is possibly TRBD2 (5 bases). In germline, CDR1 is MDHEN, CDR2 SYDVKM. Trimming removed 1 base from V and 7 bases from J, with 7 bases in between. The CDR3 is made up of 12 amino acids.

The V and J genes are TRBV4-3 and TRBJ2-1; D is uncertain. Germline V CDR1 and CDR2: LGHNA, YSLEER. This CDR3 spans 15 amino acids. V gave up 0 bases and J gave up 0 bases, with 6 bases separating them. CDR3 sequence reads: CASSQDPSSYNEQFF. The CDR3 DNA reads as TGCGCCAGCAGCCAAGACCCTAGCTCCTACAATGAGCAGTTCTTC.

This chain uses TRBV27 with TRBJ2-7; the D gene is possibly TRBD1 (6 bases). The CDR3 sequence is 13 residues long. V lost 1 base and J 5 bases, leaving 9 bases between the germline ends. Germline CDR1 and CDR2: MNHEY and SMNVEV (reference sequence). The CDR3 loop reads CASSLWAGDEQYF. Here the CDR3 DNA reads TGTGCCAGCAGTTTATGGGCAGGGGACGAGCAGTACTTC.

This rearrangement joins TRBV9 to TRBJ1-2; D might be TRBD1 (6 bases). Per the germline V gene, CDR1 is SGDLS and CDR2 is YYNGEE. V was trimmed by 0 bases and J by 2 bases, leaving 11 bases between them. The CDR3 runs 15 residues. The CDR3 region is CASSVDGGANYGYTF. CDR3 DNA: TGTGCCAGCAGCGTAGACGGGGGCGCAAACTATGGCTACACCTTC.

This clonotype appeared a single time. The gene calls are TRBV30 and TRBJ1-1, with 7 bases lining up with TRBD1. The junction had 4 bases not matched to a gene; V was cut back by 5 bases and J by 1 base. The CDR3 is 13 residues long. The germline V gene encodes CDR1 GTSNPN and CDR2 SVGIG (reference sequence). The CDR3 spells CAWVGTANTEAFF. The DNA of the CDR3 is TGTGCCTGGGTTGGGACAGCGAACACTGAAGCTTTCTTT.

CDR3 coding DNA: TGTGCCAGCAGTGTCCTCCGGGACCCACGTGGAGCGGCGGATACGCAGTATTTT. It is translated as CASSVLRDPRGAADTQYF. The chain couples TRBV12-3 or TRBV12-4 to TRBJ2-3, with D possibly called TRBD1 or TRBD2 (5 bases each). Trimming shortened V by 5 bases and J by 6 bases, and 27 bases separated the two germline ends. This CDR3 contains 18 residues.

The chain carries TRBV7-9 and TRBJ2-1, with 11 bases matching TRBD1. CDR1 is SEHNR, CDR2 FQNEAQ, per germline (reference sequence). The CDR3 consists of 14 residues. Trimming removed 5 bases from V and 8 bases from J; junction bases left unmatched: 5. The CDR3 loop is CASSPGQGAYEQFF. CDR3 bases: TGTGCCAGCAGCCCAGGACAGGGGGCCTATGAGCAGTTCTTC. Full variable domain (rest looked up from reference TRBV7-9 and TRBJ2-1): DTGVSQNPRHKITKRGQNVTFRCDPISEHNRLYWYRQTLGQGPEFLTYFQNEAQLEKSRLLSDRFSAERPKGSFSTLEIQRTEQGDSAMYLCASSPGQGAYEQFFGPGTRLTVL.

The rearrangement links TRBV6-2 or TRBV6-3 to TRBJ2-7; D call uncertain. This CDR3 contains 14 residues. CDR1 is MNHEY, CDR2 SVGEGT, per germline. Trimming took 5 bases from V and 4 from J, leaving 15 bases between them. CDR3 loop: CASSRIADGYEQYF. CDR3 bases: TGTGCCAGCAGTCGAATCGCGGACGGTTACGAGCAGTACTTC.

This chain uses TRBV15 with TRBJ1-1; 7 bases agree with TRBD1. The CDR3 contains 14 residues. The germline V gene encodes CDR1 LNHNV and CDR2 YYDKDF (reference sequence). The J segment lost 8 bases and the V segment lost 3 bases, leaving 9 bases of the junction unmatched. In DNA, the CDR3 is TGTGCCACCAGCAGCGCGACGGGACAGCTAGAAGCTTTCTTT. Protein: CATSSATGQLEAFF.

Concerning this clonotype itself: The junction departs from germline at one end; a sequencing error may be responsible. V and J are TRBV27 and TRBJ2-7; D uncertain. The CDR3 is made up of 14 amino acids. CDR1 and CDR2 (germline): MNHEY, SMNVEV (reference sequence). The CDR3 is CASSLRGFSYKQYF. CDR3 in DNA: TGTGCCAGCAGTTTGCGTGGGTTCTCCTACAAGCAGTACTTC.

This clonotype was recorded once. This chain links TRBV7-6 with TRBJ1-2, with 7 bases lining up with TRBD1. Germline-derived CDR1 and CDR2 are SGHVS and FNYEAQ. The CDR3 is made up of 13 amino acids. V lost 5 bases, J lost 7 bases, and 7 bases stayed unmatched. The CDR3 DNA follows: TGTGCCAGCAGCCAACAGGGGTTTTCTGGCTACACCTTC. It translates to CASSQQGFSGYTF.